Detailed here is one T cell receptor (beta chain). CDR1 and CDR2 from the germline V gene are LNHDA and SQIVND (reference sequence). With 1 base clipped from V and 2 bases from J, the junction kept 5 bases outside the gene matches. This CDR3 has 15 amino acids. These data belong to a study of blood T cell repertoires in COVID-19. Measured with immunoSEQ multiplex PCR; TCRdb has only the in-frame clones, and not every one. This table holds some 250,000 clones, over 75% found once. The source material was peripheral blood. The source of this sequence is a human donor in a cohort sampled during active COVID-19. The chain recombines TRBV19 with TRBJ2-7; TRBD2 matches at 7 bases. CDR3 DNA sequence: TGTGCCAGTAGTATAGGGGCTAGCGGAGCCTACGAGCAGTACTTC. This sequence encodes CASSIGASGAYEQYF.